This T cell receptor (beta chain) appears in the sequencing data of a study of CD8+ T cells in alopecia areata. Background on the study: Percent affected scalp area, the SALT score, rated treated patients' severity.

Treatment meaning: oral pan-JAK inhibitor, 5-10 mg twice daily. Alopecia areata patients provided lesional scalp punch biopsies and peripheral blood. Germline V gene data show CDR1 as SEHNR and CDR2 as FQNEAQ (reference sequence). This CDR3 has 14 residues. Deletions cut 1 base from V and 5 bases from J, with 9 bases between. This clone came up a few times. RNA extraction and reverse transcription yielded cDNA as sequencing template. The method was immunoSEQ multiplex PCR; TCRdb's version includes in-frame clones alone and lacks a portion of them. This sample has over 200,000 clones, with over 60% found just once.

The chain links TRBV7-9 to TRBJ1-5, with D unresolved. The sample consisted of CD4+ T cells sorted from blood, taken at week 4, from a patient treated with tofacitinib. This clonotype originated in a human donor with alopecia areata. The CDR3 nucleotides are TGTGCCAGCAGCTTAGAGGCCGATCATCAGCCCCAGCATTTT. Residues: CASSLEADHQPQHF.